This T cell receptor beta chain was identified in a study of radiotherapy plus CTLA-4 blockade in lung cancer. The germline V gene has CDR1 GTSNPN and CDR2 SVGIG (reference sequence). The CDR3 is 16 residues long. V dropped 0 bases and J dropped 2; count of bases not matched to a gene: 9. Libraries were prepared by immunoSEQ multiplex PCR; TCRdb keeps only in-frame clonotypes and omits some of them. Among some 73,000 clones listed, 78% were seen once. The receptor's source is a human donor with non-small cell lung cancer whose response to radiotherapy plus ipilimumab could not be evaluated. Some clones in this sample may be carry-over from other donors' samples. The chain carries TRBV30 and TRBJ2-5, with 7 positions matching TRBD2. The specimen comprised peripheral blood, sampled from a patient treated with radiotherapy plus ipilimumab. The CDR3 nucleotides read TGTGCCTGGAGTGTATTCCCTAGCGGACCTCAAGAGACCCAGTACTTC. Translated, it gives CAWSVFPSGPQETQYF.